The 19 T cell receptor beta chains in this list originate from one sample, sequenced in a study of OX40 agonist ivuxolimab in advanced cancers. Only in-frame clones appear in the TCRdb table, and some are missing; sequencing was by immunoSEQ multiplex PCR. The table records tens of thousands of clones, over 80% of them present only once. Here the sequenced sample was CD4+ or CD8+ T cells sorted from blood, taken in a trial of the OX40 agonist ivuxolimab. These receptors all come from an adult with an advanced solid tumor such as melanoma, head and neck, liver or kidney cancer.

This chain joins TRBV28 and TRBJ1-6, with 10 bases fitting TRBD1. The CDR3 runs to 13 residues. CDR1 and CDR2 (germline): MDHEN, SYDVKM. This CDR3 is CVTRGTGVSPLHF. CDR3 nucleotides: TGTGTTACAAGAGGGACAGGGGTTTCACCCCTCCACTTT.

This clone was seen once. The V call is TRBV7-9, the J call TRBJ2-4; 9 nucleotides align to TRBD1. CDR1 and CDR2 (germline): SEHNR, FQNEAQ (reference sequence). The CDR3 runs to 17 residues. Trimming cost V 4 bases and J 1 base; bases outside gene matches: 8. This chain's CDR3 is CASSSWTGEGAKNIQYF. For the CDR3, the DNA is TGTGCCAGCAGCTCCTGGACAGGGGAGGGGGCCAAAAACATTCAGTACTTC.

This chain uses TRBV2 with TRBJ2-1, with TRBD2 matching over 12 bases. Germline CDR1 SNHLY, CDR2 FYNNEI. Germline trimming cut 3 bases from V and 4 bases from J; bases unmatched to any gene: 1. CDR3 length: 15 residues. The CDR3: CASSEGTSGYNEQFF. The CDR3 bases are TGTGCCAGCAGTGAGGGGACTAGCGGGTACAATGAGCAGTTCTTC.

The chain uses TRBV4-3 and TRBJ2-5, with TRBD2 matching 12 bases. The CDR3 runs to 16 residues. CDR1 is LGHNA, CDR2 YSLEER, per germline. Trimming took 5 bases from V and 4 from J; bases not matched to a gene: 8. CDR3 amino acids: CASSDRLAGDGETQYF. DNA of the CDR3: TGCGCCAGCAGCGATCGACTAGCGGGAGACGGAGAGACCCAGTACTTC.

The chain links TRBV4-3 to TRBJ2-1; perhaps TRBD2 as D (5 bases). Germline V gene lookup returns CDR1 LGHNA and CDR2 YSLEER. The V and J ends lost 0 bases and 6 bases respectively, with 9 bases between them. This CDR3 contains 14 residues. The CDR3 region has the DNA TGCGCCAGCAGCCAAGATCTGGGGAGCAATGAGCAGTTCTTC. This gives the protein CASSQDLGSNEQFF.

This clone was picked up a small number of times. This chain uses TRBV27 with TRBJ2-7; D unclear. CDR1 is MNHEY, CDR2 SMNVEV, per germline (reference sequence). V shed 7 bases and J shed 0 bases, with 13 bases lying between them. This CDR3 is built from 14 residues. DNA of the CDR3: TGTGCCAGCACCCCCGTGGGCAGCTCCTACGAGCAGTACTTC. This gives the protein CASTPVGSSYEQYF.

This chain links TRBV19 with TRBJ2-7, with D possibly TRBD1 on 6 matching bases. The CDR3 contains 17 residues. In germline, CDR1 is LNHDA, CDR2 SQIVND (reference sequence). V lost 3 bases to trimming and J lost 5 bases, with 23 bases between them. This chain's CDR3 is CASSISAGDIRYNEQYF. The CDR3 region has the DNA TGTGCCAGTAGTATCTCGGCAGGGGATATTAGATATAACGAGCAGTACTTC.

The chain uses TRBV18 and TRBJ1-2, with no clear D. V shed 3 bases and J shed 1 base, with 15 bases lying between them. The CDR3 length is 16 residues. Per the germline V gene, CDR1 is KGHSH and CDR2 is LQKENI. The CDR3 bases are TGTGCCAGCTCACCCAGAATCACACAACATAACTATGGCTACACCTTC. The encoded protein is CASSPRITQHNYGYTF.

This rearrangement joins TRBV6-5 to TRBJ2-7; D uncertain. CDR3 length equals 15 residues. The V and J ends lost 4 bases and 3 bases respectively, with 16 bases between them. CDR1 is MNHEY, CDR2 SVGAGI, per germline. The CDR3 region has the DNA TGTGCCAGCAGTTCGTCGGTGCACCTCAACTACGAGCAGTACTTC. Translated: CASSSSVHLNYEQYF.

The chain uses TRBV19 and TRBJ2-3, with D perhaps assigned TRBD1 or TRBD2 (5 bases each). Trimming took off 1 base at V and 1 base at J, with 12 bases between the two ends. The length of the CDR3 is 16 residues. Germline-derived CDR1 and CDR2 are LNHDA and SQIVND (reference sequence). The CDR3 DNA follows: TGTGCCAGTAGTATAGGTTGGGGGAGACGCACAGATACGCAGTATTTT. It is translated as CASSIGWGRRTDTQYF.

The chain combines TRBV6-4 with TRBJ1-1; D unclear. The germline CDR1 and CDR2 sequences are MRHNA and SNTAGT. With 2 bases removed from V and 2 bases from J, the gap between germline ends came to 6 bases. The CDR3 sequence is 13 residues long. CDR3 DNA: TGTGCCAGCAGTGACAACGCAAACACTGAAGCTTTCTTT. Translation gives CASSDNANTEAFF.

The V gene is TRBV19, the J gene TRBJ2-7, with 14 bases matching TRBD2. Looked up from germline, CDR1 is LNHDA and CDR2 is SQIVND (reference sequence). The CDR3 covers 16 residues. V lost 8 bases, J lost 0 bases, and 6 bases stayed unmatched. CDR3 nucleotides: TGTGCCAGTGGACTAGCGGGGGGCCTGAGCTCCTACGAGCAGTACTTC. Protein sequence: CASGLAGGLSSYEQYF.

The V and J genes are TRBV5-1 and TRBJ1-5, with D possibly matching TRBD1 (5 bases). Between the trimmed V and J ends, which lost 5 bases and 0 bases, there was a span of 15 bases. The CDR3 contains 16 residues. Germline V gene data show CDR1 as SGHRS and CDR2 as YFSETQ. CDR3 DNA: TGCGCCAGCAGTCCTGAGGGGTCGGCTAGCAATCAGCCCCAGCATTTT. The encoded protein is CASSPEGSASNQPQHF.

The V and J genes are TRBV7-3 and TRBJ2-1, with 9 positions matching TRBD1. Germline V lookup: CDR1 SGHTA, CDR2 FQGTGA. Trimming at V came to 4 bases and at J to 7 bases, leaving 5 bases not matched to a gene. This CDR3 contains 14 residues. The CDR3 DNA is TGTGCCAGCAGCTCCGGGACAGGGTGGAATGAGCAGTTCTTC. Translated: CASSSGTGWNEQFF.

This clone was counted once. This chain connects TRBV6-4 to TRBJ1-2; 7 bases fit TRBD1. Germline CDR1 is MRHNA and CDR2 is SNTAGT. CDR3 length: 14 residues. V lost 3 bases and J lost 9; bases outside the gene matches: 10. CDR3 nucleotides: TGTGCCAGCAGTGATGACAGGGATGTGGCGAGCTACACCTTC. It yields the protein CASSDDRDVASYTF.

The chain employs TRBV7-3 and TRBJ2-2; 8 bases are a match to TRBD2. J gave up 4 bases and V 4 bases, and 17 bases lay outside the gene matches. This CDR3 has 19 residues. Germline assignment: CDR1 SGHTA and CDR2 FQGTGA. CDR3 DNA: TGTGCCAGCAGCTCCTACCCGGTGATCGGGGGGGCGGGCACCGGGGAGCTGTTTTTT. Residues: CASSSYPVIGGAGTGELFF.

This chain links TRBV2 with TRBJ2-5; 13 bases are a match to TRBD2. Germline-derived CDR1 and CDR2 are SNHLY and FYNNEI. CDR3 length equals 15 residues. The V and J ends lost 5 bases and 5 bases, in that order; junction bases with no gene match: 5. The DNA for the CDR3 is TGTGCCAGCAGTCCGACTAGCGGGAGGAGGGAGACCCAGTACTTC. It is translated as CASSPTSGRRETQYF.

The chain recombines TRBV6-1 with TRBJ2-7, with TRBD2 matching over 7 bases. Germline V gene data show CDR1 as MNHNS and CDR2 as SASEGT. V was pared by 8 bases and J by 3 bases, with 10 bases of the junction left unmatched. The CDR3 runs to 14 residues. This chain's CDR3 is CASLADLRFYEQYF. The CDR3 coding sequence is TGTGCCAGCCTAGCGGACTTAAGGTTCTACGAGCAGTACTTC.

V and J are TRBV25-1 and TRBJ1-5; TRBD1 matches 7 bases. This CDR3 is 17 amino acids long. The germline CDR1 and CDR2 sequences are MGHDK and SYGVNS. V lost 3 bases and J lost 0; bases outside the gene matches: 8. The CDR3: CASSESGTDFSNQPQHF. Written as DNA, the CDR3 is TGTGCCAGCAGTGAGAGCGGGACAGACTTTAGCAATCAGCCCCAGCATTTT. Variable domain in full (rest from reference TRBV25-1 and TRBJ1-5): EADIYQTPRYLVIGTGKKITLECSQTMGHDKMYWYQQDPGMELHLIHYSYGVNSTEKGDLSSESTVSRIRTEHFPLTLESARPSHTSQYLCASSESGTDFSNQPQHFGDGTRLSIL.